A single sample gave rise to the 9 T cell receptor beta chains below, sequenced in a study of control samples from healthy donors and cancer patients. TCRdb's table, derived via immunoSEQ multiplex PCR, lists solely in-frame clones and lacks some. The sample yields about 110,000 clones, 75% to 90% seen once. The sample consisted of blood. Source of these receptors: a woman aged 50 to 65 in good health.

V is TRBV5-6 and J is TRBJ2-3; D gene ambiguous. Trimming removed 4 bases from V and 3 bases from J, with 6 bases in between. The CDR3 is 12 residues long. Germline CDR1 is SGHDT and CDR2 is YYEEEE. The CDR3 nucleotides read TGTGCCAGCAGCCAGTTGACAGATACGCAGTATTTT. Amino acids: CASSQLTDTQYF.

The gene calls are TRBV6-6 and TRBJ2-2, with D hard to call. Germline assignment: CDR1 MNHNY and CDR2 SVGAGI (reference sequence). Trimming removed 5 bases from V and 7 bases from J, with 5 bases in between. The CDR3 length is 11 residues. The CDR3, as DNA: TGTGCCAGCAGTCAAATCGGGGAGCTGTTTTTT. It yields the protein CASSQIGELFF.

The rearrangement uses TRBV6-6 and TRBJ2-2; tentative D call: TRBD2 (5 bases). CDR3 length: 13 residues. The germline CDR1 and CDR2 sequences are MNHNY and SVGAGI (reference sequence). With 7 bases removed from V and 4 bases from J, the gap between germline ends came to 10 bases. DNA for the CDR3: TGTGCCAGCAAACTAGAGAGCACCGGGGAGCTGTTTTTT. Protein sequence: CASKLESTGELFF.

The V gene is TRBV27, the J gene TRBJ1-1; possibly TRBD1 for D (5 bases). The V end was cut by 3 bases, the J end by 1 base, with 12 bases between. Germline CDR1 is MNHEY and CDR2 is SMNVEV (reference sequence). The CDR3 runs to 15 residues. CDR3 bases: TGTGCCAGCAGTTTGGACTTCGGGACGAACACTGAAGCTTTCTTT. This sequence encodes CASSLDFGTNTEAFF.

The J gene is TRBJ2-7, the V gene TRBV2, with 11 bases that match TRBD1. This CDR3 is 15 amino acids long. Germline V lookup: CDR1 SNHLY, CDR2 FYNNEI. V lost 3 bases, J lost 7 bases, and 8 bases stayed unmatched. CDR3 nucleotides: TGTGCCAGCAGTGACTACCGGGACAGGGGGTGGGAGCAGTACTTC. Translated: CASSDYRDRGWEQYF. Full variable domain (missing parts from reference TRBV2 and TRBJ2-7): EPEVTQTPSHQVTQMGQEVILRCVPISNHLYFYWYRQILGQKVEFLVSFYNNEISEKSEIFDDQFSVERPDGSNFTLKIRSTKLEDSAMYFCASSDYRDRGWEQYFGPGTRLTVT.

This clone came up once. The chain has TRBV5-6 and TRBJ2-5, with TRBD1 identical over 11 bases. V was clipped by 4 bases and J by 5 bases; unmatched bases: 10. The CDR3 contains 16 residues. CDR1 SGHDT and CDR2 YYEEEE come from the germline V gene. Written as DNA, the CDR3 is TGTGCCAGCAGCCTAAGGACAGGGGGCATTATGGAGACCCAGTACTTC. Translated: CASSLRTGGIMETQYF.

The chain couples TRBV6-1 to TRBJ2-7; D uncertain. The CDR3 sequence is 17 residues long. Trimming stripped 2 bases from V and 0 bases from J, with 17 bases between. Germline V lookup: CDR1 MNHNS, CDR2 SASEGT. CDR3 nucleotide sequence: TGTGCCAGCAGTGAATTTGAAGGGAACTGGGCCTCCTACGAGCAGTACTTC. Encoded protein: CASSEFEGNWASYEQYF.

The rearrangement links TRBV20-1 to TRBJ2-2; the match to TRBD1 covers 11 bases. The CDR3 runs to 17 residues. Trimming cost V 3 bases and J 3 bases; bases outside gene matches: 9. Germline V gene data show CDR1 as DFQATT and CDR2 as SNEGSKA (reference sequence). The CDR3 loop is CSASLNAGQGDTGELFF. The CDR3 DNA is TGCAGTGCTAGTTTGAATGCGGGACAGGGGGACACCGGGGAGCTGTTTTTT.

V is TRBV6-1 and J is TRBJ1-5, with 8 bases aligning to TRBD1. V was clipped by 2 bases and J by 0 bases; unmatched bases: 6. There are 17 residues in the CDR3. Germline V gene sequence: CDR1 MNHNS, CDR2 SASEGT. CDR3 protein: CASSERGDRYSNQPQHF. In DNA, the CDR3 is TGTGCCAGCAGTGAACGAGGGGACAGGTATAGCAATCAGCCCCAGCATTTT.